The TCR beta chain under discussion was sequenced for a study of identical twins. A universal primer site came from template switching; cDNA carried unique molecular identifiers. TCRdb ran MiXCR on the 5' RACE reads and lists one entry per CDR3 protein. This sample has approximately 700,000 distinct CDR3 sequences, with approximately 18% found just once. The data also belong to a second study, concerning T cells expressing NK-cell markers.

This receptor was obtained from a young woman in good health. Sequenced: PBMCs.

CDR3 sequence reads: CSVPSGTRSYEQYF. For the CDR3, the DNA is TGCAGCGTGCCCAGCGGGACACGCTCCTACGAGCAGTACTTC. The rearrangement links TRBV29-1 to TRBJ2-7; possibly TRBD2 for D (7 bases). This CDR3 comprises 14 residues. V was clipped by 6 bases and J by 0 bases, with 15 bases between them. In germline, CDR1 is SQVTM, CDR2 ANQGSEA.